Below, 10 T cell receptor beta chains from the same sample are listed, as sequenced in a study of identical twins. TCRdb reprocessed the 5' RACE reads via MiXCR and lists one record per CDR3 protein. The sample lists 350,000 to 500,000 distinct CDR3 sequences, 15% to 20% seen once, with around 12% in the top ten. The sample consisted of naive T cells sorted from blood. These receptors originate from a man in his fifties or sixties in good health.

In its sample, this clonotype was seen many times. The rearrangement links TRBV20-1 to TRBJ2-7; D perhaps matches TRBD1 (5 bases). This CDR3 contains 16 residues. Deletions cut 3 bases from V and 0 bases from J, with 18 bases between. In germline, CDR1 is DFQATT, CDR2 SNEGSKA (reference sequence). The CDR3, as DNA: TGCAGTGCTAGGGGCTCCCGCGACAGTACCTCCTACGAGCAGTACTTC. Amino acid sequence: CSARGSRDSTSYEQYF.

CDR3 coding DNA: TGTGCCAGCAGCACCCCCTGGGGGGCGCAAGGCTACACCTTC. It encodes CASSTPWGAQGYTF. The V gene is TRBV11-2, the J gene TRBJ1-2, with a possible D match to TRBD1 (6 bases). Per the germline V gene, CDR1 is SGHAT and CDR2 is FQNNGV. The CDR3 loop spans 14 amino acids. The V gene lost 5 bases and the J gene lost 8 bases, with 18 bases spanning the gap.

Written as DNA, the CDR3 is TGTGCCAGCAGCCCGCACAAAGGAGGGTTGATCACAGATACGCAGTATTTT. Protein product: CASSPHKGGLITDTQYF. The rearrangement uses TRBV7-6 and TRBJ2-3, with D possibly matching TRBD2 (6 bases). The CDR3 is 17 amino acids. Germline V gene lookup returns CDR1 SGHVS and CDR2 FNYEAQ. The ends were cut back, 5 bases at V and 2 bases at J, with 20 bases in the middle.

In its sample, this clonotype was seen a few times. V and J are TRBV29-1 and TRBJ2-3; D is uncertain. The CDR3 length is 14 residues. CDR1 SQVTM and CDR2 ANQGSEA come from the germline V gene. The germline V and J ends were trimmed by 1 base and 2 bases, with 10 bases remaining between them. The CDR3 DNA follows: TGCAGCGTTGAAGCACAGCAACACACAGATACGCAGTATTTT. As protein: CSVEAQQHTDTQYF.

This clonotype showed up many times. V usage is TRBV7-2 and J usage is TRBJ2-5; 8 bases are shared with TRBD2. In germline, CDR1 is SGHTA, CDR2 FQGNSA. Trimming took 5 bases from V and 7 from J; bases not matched to a gene: 15. This CDR3 has 16 amino acids. The CDR3: CASSGGAGGLIRTQYF. The CDR3 DNA reads TGTGCCAGCAGCGGGGGGGCGGGAGGCCTGATTAGGACCCAGTACTTC.

The V gene is TRBV29-1, the J gene TRBJ2-1; 8 bases agree with TRBD1. V was clipped by 6 bases and J by 0 bases; unmatched bases: 7. The germline CDR1 and CDR2 sequences are SQVTM and ANQGSEA. This CDR3 has 15 amino acids. Here the CDR3 DNA reads TGCAGCGTCGCTCAGGGGGCGTTCTCCTACAATGAGCAGTTCTTC. It specifies CSVAQGAFSYNEQFF.

The chain carries TRBV4-2 and TRBJ2-5; no definite D call. Germline loops: CDR1 LGHNA, CDR2 YNFKEQ. This CDR3 region has 14 residues. Trimming pared 4 bases from V and 1 base from J, leaving 10 bases between. The CDR3 spells CASSPRLGQETQYF. In DNA form, the CDR3 reads TGTGCCAGCAGCCCACGACTGGGCCAAGAGACCCAGTACTTC.

In this sample, this clonotype turned up a few times. V gene TRBV27 combines with J gene TRBJ2-3; no definite D call. Trimming took off 4 bases at V and 1 base at J, with 15 bases between the two ends. Germline V gene data show CDR1 as MNHEY and CDR2 as SMNVEV (reference sequence). This CDR3 spans 16 amino acids. CDR3 coding DNA: TGTGCCAGCAGTTCCCGGACGGCACGGGGCACAGATACGCAGTATTTT. This translates into CASSSRTARGTDTQYF.

A few counts support this clonotype. V gene TRBV5-1 combines with J gene TRBJ2-5; D might be TRBD2 (6 bases). This CDR3 spans 14 amino acids. V was trimmed by 2 bases and J by 5 bases, leaving 13 bases between them. The germline V gene encodes CDR1 SGHRS and CDR2 YFSETQ. The CDR3 loop is CASSFGGNLETQYF. Here the CDR3 DNA reads TGCGCCAGCAGCTTTGGAGGGAATCTGGAGACCCAGTACTTC. The complete variable domain, with remaining parts taken from reference TRBV5-1 and TRBJ2-5, reads KAGVTQTPRYLIKTRGQQVTLSCSPISGHRSVSWYQQTPGQGLQFLFEYFSETQRNKGNFPGRFSGRQFSNSRSEMNVSTLELGDSALYLCASSFGGNLETQYFGPGTRLLVL.

This chain joins TRBV4-3 and TRBJ1-6, with D possibly matching TRBD1 (6 bases). Germline assignment: CDR1 LGHNA and CDR2 YSLEER. The CDR3 runs 14 residues. Trimming removed 4 bases at V and 9 bases at J, with 13 bases between. Here the CDR3 reads CASSRSQGGSPLHF. The CDR3 DNA reads TGCGCCAGCAGCCGGTCACAGGGAGGTTCACCCCTCCACTTT.